This is a list of T cell receptor beta chains from one sample in a study of shared clonotypes between healthy human individuals. Sequencing used immunoSEQ multiplex PCR; TCRdb keeps in-frame clones, though not all of them. This sample carries some 2 million clones, about 95% of them seen once, and the ten largest clones take 1% to 1.3%. Sequenced: naive CD8+ T cells sorted from blood. The receptors come from a young man in good health. CDR3s include the opening cysteine and the closing phenylalanine or tryptophan. D genes are given only for firm matches. Rows may omit the clone size; those that give it use once, few, many or a size class.

>TRBV6-6|once|NA|TRBJ2-7
CASSYSEGPNEQYF
TGTGCCAGCAGTTACTCGGAAGGACCCAACGAGCAGTACTTC
>TRBV7-8|NA|TRBD1|TRBJ2-7
CASSLSAGTGDEQYF
TGTGCCAGCAGCTTAAGCGCTGGAACAGGGGATGAGCAGTACTTC
>TRBV6-5|NA|TRBD1|TRBJ2-7
CASSYSTGAASYEQYF
TGTGCCAGCAGTTACTCGACAGGGGCAGCCTCCTACGAGCAGTACTTC
>TRBV7-9|NA|NA|TRBJ2-3
CASSSPGAIASTDTQYF
TGTGCCAGCAGCTCGCCCGGGGCGATTGCTAGCACAGATACGCAGTATTTT
>TRBV2|NA|TRBD2|TRBJ2-7
CASSSGLAGTYEQYF
TGTGCCAGCAGTTCTGGACTAGCGGGGACCTACGAGCAGTACTTC
>TRBV5-4|NA|NA|TRBJ1-1
CASSLRGSTEAFF
TGTGCCAGCAGCTTGAGGGGGAGCACTGAAGCTTTCTTT
>TRBV5-1|once|TRBD1|TRBJ2-2
CASSLWQGATGELFF
TGCGCCAGCAGCTTGTGGCAGGGGGCCACCGGGGAGCTGTTTTTT
>TRBV4-3|once|NA|TRBJ2-7
CASSRERHPGYEQYF
TGCGCCAGCAGCCGGGAGCGTCACCCCGGCTACGAGCAGTACTTC
>TRBV28|NA|NA|TRBJ2-7
CASSFDSGEQYF
TGTGCCAGCAGTTTCGACAGCGGTGAGCAGTACTTC
>TRBV7-9|NA|TRBD1|TRBJ2-7
CASSFDRVDEQYF
TGTGCCAGCAGCTTTGACAGGGTAGACGAGCAGTACTTC
>TRBV27|NA|TRBD2|TRBJ2-3
CASSSNRIAGVTDTQYF
TGTGCCAGCAGTTCCAACCGGATAGCGGGTGTCACAGATACGCAGTATTTT
>TRBV4-1|NA|NA|TRBJ2-7
CASSLSGGSYEQYF
TGCGCCAGCAGCCTATCTGGGGGGTCCTACGAGCAGTACTTC
>TRBV30|NA|TRBD2|TRBJ2-2
CAWSGWASGGDTNTGELFF
TGTGCCTGGAGTGGGTGGGCTAGCGGGGGAGACACGAACACCGGGGAGCTGTTTTTT
>TRBV11-2|NA|TRBD2|TRBJ2-5
CASSSLSGGFQETQYF
TGTGCCAGCAGCTCTCTTAGCGGGGGGTTTCAAGAGACCCAGTACTTC
>TRBV13|NA|TRBD2|TRBJ2-7
CASSTSGTSGRAYEQYF
TGTGCCAGCAGCACGTCCGGGACTAGCGGGAGGGCCTACGAGCAGTACTTC
>TRBV28|NA|NA|TRBJ2-3
CASSQGQSTDTQYF
TGTGCCAGCAGTCAGGGACAAAGCACAGATACGCAGTATTTT
>TRBV4-1|NA|NA|TRBJ1-3
CASSPGGFSGNTIYF
TGCGCCAGCAGCCCTGGAGGGTTCTCTGGAAACACCATATATTTT
>TRBV6-5|NA|NA|TRBJ2-7
CASSPFGGYEQYF
TGTGCCAGCAGCCCTTTCGGGGGCTACGAGCAGTACTTC
>TRBV13|NA|TRBD1|TRBJ1-4
CASSSTGSNEKLFF
TGTGCCAGCAGTTCGACAGGGAGTAATGAAAAACTGTTTTTT
>TRBV9|NA|NA|TRBJ2-5
CASSEGKTVKETQYF
TGTGCCAGCAGCGAGGGGAAGACAGTTAAGGAGACCCAGTACTTC
>TRBV9|NA|NA|TRBJ1-2
CASSVVPGTNYGYTF
TGTGCCAGCAGCGTAGTCCCAGGGACCAACTATGGCTACACCTTC
>TRBV25-1|NA|NA|TRBJ1-5
CASMGYNQPQHF
TGTGCCAGCATGGGCTACAATCAGCCCCAGCATTTT
>TRBV13|NA|TRBD1|TRBJ1-6
CASSSTGTGWHNSPLHF
TGTGCCAGCAGCAGCACCGGGACAGGGTGGCATAATTCACCCCTCCACTTT
>TRBV5-4|NA|TRBD2|TRBJ2-5
CASSFELAGGFQETQYF
TGTGCCAGCAGCTTTGAACTAGCGGGGGGCTTCCAAGAGACCCAGTACTTC
>TRBV10-3|NA|TRBD1|TRBJ2-3
CATEGQGRFQADTQYF
TGTGCCACCGAGGGACAGGGAAGATTTCAGGCCGATACGCAGTATTTT
>TRBV7-9|NA|NA|TRBJ2-1
CASSLGFNEQFF
TGTGCCAGCAGCTTAGGCTTCAATGAGCAGTTCTTC
>TRBV28|once|TRBD2|TRBJ2-5
CASSFRDWGREETQYF
TGTGCCAGCAGTTTTCGGGATTGGGGGAGGGAAGAGACCCAGTACTTC
>TRBV30|once|NA|TRBJ1-1
CAWSDRSWSNTEAFF
TGTGCCTGGAGTGACCGAAGTTGGTCGAACACTGAAGCTTTCTTT
>TRBV2|NA|TRBD2|TRBJ2-1
CASSVTGLAINEQFF
TGTGCCAGCAGTGTGACGGGACTAGCGATCAATGAGCAGTTCTTC
>TRBV19|NA|TRBD1|TRBJ2-3
CASSMGTATDTQYF
TGTGCCAGTAGTATGGGGACAGCTACAGATACGCAGTATTTT
>TRBV7-3|NA|TRBD2|TRBJ2-4
CASSLAGELDIQYF
TGTGCCAGCAGCTTAGCGGGGGAGCTTGACATTCAGTACTTC
>TRBV30|NA|NA|TRBJ2-1
CAWSVGVEQFF
TGTGCCTGGAGTGTTGGAGTGGAGCAGTTCTTC
>TRBV7-9|NA|TRBD2|TRBJ2-7
CASSQGLAGIYEQYF
TGTGCCAGCAGCCAGGGACTAGCGGGAATCTACGAGCAGTACTTC
>TRBV2|NA|NA|TRBJ2-1
CASKELSYNEQFF
TGTGCCAGCAAAGAGCTCTCCTACAATGAGCAGTTCTTC
>TRBV27|NA|NA|TRBJ2-7
CASSLSGGGEQYF
TGTGCCAGCAGTTTATCGGGGGGTGGCGAGCAGTACTTC
>TRBV2|NA|TRBD1|TRBJ2-7
CASNFGTGSSEQYF
TGTGCCAGCAATTTCGGGACAGGGTCTTCCGAGCAGTACTTC
>TRBV7-9|NA|TRBD1|TRBJ1-4
CASSSISGTGGYEKLFF
TGTGCCAGCAGCTCGATATCTGGGACAGGGGGATATGAAAAACTGTTTTTT
>TRBV30|once|NA|TRBJ2-7
CAWSGGTSGQYF
TGTGCCTGGAGTGGGGGGACCAGCGGGCAGTACTTC
>TRBV2|once|TRBD1|TRBJ2-7
CASSDPDRGYEQYF
TGTGCCAGCAGCGATCCTGACAGGGGCTACGAGCAGTACTTC
>TRBV7-6|NA|NA|TRBJ2-7
CASSPDREGNYEQYF
TGTGCCAGCAGCCCGGACAGGGAGGGGAACTACGAGCAGTACTTC
>TRBV9|NA|NA|TRBJ1-1
CASSVEGGEDTEAFF
TGTGCCAGCAGCGTAGAGGGAGGGGAGGACACTGAAGCTTTCTTT
>TRBV12-5|once|NA|TRBJ2-5
CASGLAGFEETQYF
TGTGCTAGTGGTTTGGCCGGGTTTGAGGAGACCCAGTACTTC
>TRBV7-9|NA|NA|TRBJ2-1
CASSPSTSPVYNEQFF
TGTGCCAGCAGCCCATCGACGAGCCCTGTTTACAATGAGCAGTTCTTC
>TRBV4-1|NA|TRBD1|TRBJ2-1
CASSQGQGLAYNEQFF
TGCGCCAGCAGCCAAGGACAGGGCCTCGCCTACAATGAGCAGTTCTTC
>TRBV15|NA|NA|TRBJ1-2
CATSSEGPGYGYTF
TGTGCCACCAGCAGCGAAGGACCGGGTTATGGCTACACCTTC
>TRBV29-1|NA|NA|TRBJ1-4
CSVAEQGDLFF
TGCAGCGTCGCCGAACAGGGCGACCTGTTTTTT
>TRBV7-8|NA|NA|TRBJ2-3
CASSLASPSTDTQYF
TGTGCCAGCAGCTTAGCCAGCCCCAGCACAGATACGCAGTATTTT
>TRBV12-2|NA|NA|TRBJ1-4
CASRLGTGRNEKLFF
TGTGCAAGTCGCTTAGGGACAGGGCGTAATGAAAAACTGTTTTTT
>TRBV6-5|NA|NA|TRBJ2-1
CASGDPGLYNEQFF
TGTGCCAGCGGAGACCCGGGACTCTACAATGAGCAGTTCTTC
>TRBV19|NA|NA|TRBJ1-1
CASSPAAGATEAFF
TGTGCCAGTAGTCCCGCCGCAGGGGCCACTGAAGCTTTCTTT
>TRBV6-6|NA|TRBD1|TRBJ1-1
CASSYGDRDTEAFF
TGTGCCAGCAGTTACGGGGACAGGGACACTGAAGCTTTCTTT
>TRBV6-1|NA|NA|TRBJ2-5
CASSSELQETQYF
TGTGCCAGCAGTTCAGAGCTCCAAGAGACCCAGTACTTC